This TCR beta chain was identified during a study of early T cells in non-severe SARS-CoV-2 infection (TCRdb year 2021). With respect to the entire study: Because TCR sequencing relied on bulk RNA taken from unsorted whole blood, pairing of alpha and beta chains was not possible. Overall study outcomes, separate from this receptor: VDJdb matching was skewed toward anti-spike CD8 responses, so virus-specific expansions were likely underestimated and private and CD4 specificities were missed.

Library preparation employed 5' RACE. Instrument on record: NextSeq 500. In the TCR library protocol, unique molecular identifiers were attached to individual cDNA molecules to correct for PCR bias and sequencing error. Both TCR alpha and beta chains were sequenced, and tight co-correlation was observed between alpha and beta sequence abundances in each sample. In the original analysis: Decombinator V4 was used to annotate the V gene, J gene and CDR3 of the TCR sequences. Expanded TCRs were defined as changing significantly between any two time points under a Poisson model with p below 0.0001. TCR abundances were normalised to the total number of TCRs sequenced per sample and were expressed as counts per million. MAIT TCRs were defined by TRAV1-2 paired with TRAJ12, TRAJ20 or TRAJ33, and iNKT TCRs by TRAV10 paired with TRAJ18. VDJdb, accessed on 1 November 2021, was searched for TCRs annotated for CMV, EBV and SARS-CoV-2, and TCRs annotated for more than one antigen were excluded. In TCRdb, the public reads were trimmed at Q25 with fastp and aligned with MiXCR, with productive beta chains retained. Rows matching on CDR3 protein sequence are summarized as one entry with the most common DNA and genes. TCRdb's processing, not the authors' own work, is the source of the V and J calls. The sample data list more than 60,000 distinct CDR3 sequences, and 13% of these were observed just once. The ten largest clones capture 6% of the sample.

Set within a cohort of healthcare workers in London, UK, this nested case-control study involved weekly PCR testing of nasopharyngeal swabs along with blood sampling. Healthcare workers were enrolled in the week of the UK lockdown, from 23 to 31 March 2020, and were followed every week for up to roughly 16 weeks. This clonotype was seen more than once but under ten times. Its antigen is not yet known. Base qualities are not at hand, and no much larger clone is one base apart. The CDR3 measures 16 amino acids from cysteine to phenylalanine. The only DNA kept is the CDR3, 48 bases in frame from the first base. For this chain, trimming is 6 bases at the V end and 9 bases at the J end, and the number of junction bases without a gene match is 10. CDR1 MNHEY and CDR2 SVGEGT were looked up in the germline V gene.

The chain is made from TRBV6-2 or TRBV6-3 and TRBJ2-1; 14 middle bases align to TRBD2. The sequence was obtained from an adult who was a healthcare worker with PCR-confirmed SARS-CoV-2 infection or an uninfected control (not recorded which). The specimen sequenced was whole blood. The nucleotide sequence reads TGTGCCAGCAGGCCGACTAGCGGGGGGGCCTATTTTGAGCAGTTCTTC. Its amino acids are CASRPTSGGAYFEQFF.